This T cell receptor beta chain was captured in a study of regulatory T cells in long-lasting Graves disease. In this sample, this clonotype turned up many times. Looked up from germline, CDR1 is LNHNV and CDR2 is YYDKDF (reference sequence). Trimming shortened V by 3 bases and J by 2 bases, and 11 bases separated the two germline ends. The CDR3 contains 15 residues. Both iRepertoire HTBI primers and Arm-PCR of CDR3 regions were used to build the TCR beta libraries. TCRdb independently ran MiXCR on the multiplex PCR reads; one entry per CDR3 protein. The sample holds about 400,000 distinct CDR3 sequences; about 15% are singletons and the top ten take roughly 8%. Time point noted: newly diagnosed GD, antithyroid drugs for less than 3 months. Following extraction of RNA from PBMCs, that RNA was used to make the TCR library. A further study also used this sample, focusing on T cells in Graves' hyperthyroidism and ophthalmopathy.

The source of this sequence is a woman in her 40s with Graves disease. The chain recombines TRBV15 with TRBJ2-1; D call uncertain. The material sequenced was peripheral blood mononuclear cells (PBMCs), taken at new diagnosis, from a patient treated with antithyroid drugs. The CDR3 here is CATSSWQEPYNEQFF. DNA of the CDR3: TGTGCCACCAGCAGTTGGCAGGAGCCCTACAATGAGCAGTTCTTC.